This section outlines one T cell receptor (beta chain) sequence together with its context. Original processing methods: From reference gene primer amplification, estimates of nucleated cell counts were derived. TCRdb keeps only in-frame clones here, not all; method: immunoSEQ multiplex PCR. V, J and clone size reflect that table, while D and trimming were determined from the DNA. The sample holds 170,000 or so clones, about four fifths seen once. The entry originates in a study of blood T cell repertoires in COVID-19. Overall study: Italy, Spain and the United States were the sources of the convalescent and acute COVID-19 samples. The cDNA or gDNA used as material had been derived from T cells, B-cell-depleted T cells, or PBMCs.

The CDR3 contains 14 residues. Between the trimmed V and J ends, which lost 0 bases and 4 bases, there was a span of 9 bases. Germline V gene data show CDR1 as MNHEY and CDR2 as SVGEGT. The origin of this receptor is a man aged 65-85 years with active or convalescent COVID-19. The sequenced sample consisted of peripheral blood. J is TRBJ1-2 and V is TRBV6-2 or TRBV6-3; the D is unclear. The CDR3 sequence is CASSYSWGAYGYTF. The DNA of the CDR3 is TGTGCCAGCAGTTACTCTTGGGGAGCCTATGGCTACACCTTC.